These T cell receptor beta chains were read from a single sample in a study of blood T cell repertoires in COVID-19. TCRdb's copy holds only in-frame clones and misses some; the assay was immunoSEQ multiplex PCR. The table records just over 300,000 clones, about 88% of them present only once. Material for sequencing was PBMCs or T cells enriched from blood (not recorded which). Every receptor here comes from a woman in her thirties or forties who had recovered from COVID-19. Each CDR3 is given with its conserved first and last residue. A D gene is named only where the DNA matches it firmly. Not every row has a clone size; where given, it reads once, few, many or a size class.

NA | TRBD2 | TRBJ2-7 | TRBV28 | CASSLRAGSYEQYF | TGTGCCAGCAGTTTACGAGCGGGATCTTACGAGCAGTACTTC
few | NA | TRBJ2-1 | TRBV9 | CASSVVLQDEQFF | TGTGCCAGCAGCGTAGTTCTCCAGGATGAGCAGTTCTTC
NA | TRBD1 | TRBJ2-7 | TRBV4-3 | CASSTGTGSSYEQYF | TGCGCCAGCAGTACCGGGACAGGGTCCTCCTACGAGCAGTACTTC
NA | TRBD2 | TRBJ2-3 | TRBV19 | CASQLAGYTDTQYF | TGTGCCAGTCAACTAGCGGGGTACACAGATACGCAGTATTTT
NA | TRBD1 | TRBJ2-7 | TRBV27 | CASSTGTGSYEQYF | TGTGCCAGCAGTACCGGGACAGGGTCCTACGAGCAGTACTTC
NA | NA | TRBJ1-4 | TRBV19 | CASSIGGGATNEKLFF | TGTGCCAGTAGTATCGGGGGGGGAGCAACTAATGAAAAACTGTTTTTT
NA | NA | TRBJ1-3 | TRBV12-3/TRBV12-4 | CASSPLGGNTIYF | TGTGCCAGCAGCCCTCTTGGCGGAAACACCATATATTTT
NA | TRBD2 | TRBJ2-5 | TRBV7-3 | CASSSLAGGRETQYF | TGTGCCAGCAGCTCCTTAGCGGGAGGAAGAGAGACCCAGTACTTC
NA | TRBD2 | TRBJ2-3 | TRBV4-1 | CASSQESGLAGRYF | TGCGCCAGCAGCCAAGAAAGTGGACTAGCGGGGCGGTATTTT
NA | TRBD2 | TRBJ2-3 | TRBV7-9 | CASSPRRREMADTQYF | TGTGCCAGCAGCCCAAGACGGCGGGAGATGGCAGATACGCAGTATTTT
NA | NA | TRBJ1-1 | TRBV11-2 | CASSLIRTVPYGEAFF | TGTGCCAGCAGCTTAATTAGGACAGTTCCTTATGGAGAAGCTTTCTTT
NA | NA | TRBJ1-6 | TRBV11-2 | CASSGIQGPRRDSPLHF | TGTGCCAGCAGCGGGATCCAGGGGCCCCGTCGGGATTCACCCCTCCACTTT
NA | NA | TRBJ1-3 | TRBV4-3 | CASISQPVSGNTIYF | TGCGCCAGCATCTCACAGCCCGTCTCTGGAAACACCATATATTTT
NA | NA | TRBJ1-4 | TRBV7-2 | CASSSWTDRGEKLFF | TGTGCCAGCAGCTCATGGACCGATCGGGGGGAAAAACTGTTTTTT
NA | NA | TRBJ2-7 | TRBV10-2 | CASSGPRTNYEQYF | TGCGCCAGCAGTGGCCCTAGGACTAACTACGAGCAGTACTTC
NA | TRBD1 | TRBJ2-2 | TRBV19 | CASRGAQGDTGELFF | TGTGCCAGTAGAGGGGCCCAGGGGGACACCGGGGAGCTGTTTTTT
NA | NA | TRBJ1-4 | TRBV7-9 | CASSLLVATNEKLFF | TGTGCCAGCAGCTTACTGGTAGCAACTAATGAAAAACTGTTTTTT
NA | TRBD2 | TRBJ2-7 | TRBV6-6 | CASTLTSGPTYEQYF | TGTGCCAGCACACTCACTAGCGGGCCTACCTACGAGCAGTACTTC
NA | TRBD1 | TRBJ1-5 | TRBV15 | CATSRDRTGESQPQHF | TGTGCCACCAGCAGAGATCGGACAGGGGAAAGCCAGCCCCAGCATTTT
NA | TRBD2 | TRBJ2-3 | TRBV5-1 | CASSSDPGLAGTDTQYF | TGCGCCAGCAGCTCCGACCCGGGACTAGCGGGGACAGATACGCAGTATTTT
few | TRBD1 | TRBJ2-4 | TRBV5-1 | CASSPGTGSKNIQYF | TGCGCCAGCAGCCCCGGGACAGGGTCCAAAAACATTCAGTACTTC
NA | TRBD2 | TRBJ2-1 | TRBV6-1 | CASSENGLAGVEQFF | TGTGCCAGCAGTGAAAATGGACTAGCGGGAGTTGAGCAGTTCTTC
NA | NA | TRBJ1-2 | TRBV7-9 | CASSLFVPGYTF | TGTGCCAGCAGCTTATTCGTTCCTGGCTACACCTTC
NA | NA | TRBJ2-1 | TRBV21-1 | CASSKGGGLASSYNEQFF | TGTGCCAGCAGCAAGGGAGGGGGACTAGCGAGCTCCTACAATGAGCAGTTCTTC
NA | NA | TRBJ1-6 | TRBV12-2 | CASRPSVSYNSPLHF | TGTGCAAGTCGCCCTAGCGTCTCCTATAATTCACCCCTCCACTTT
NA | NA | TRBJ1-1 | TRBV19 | CASSFYREGRTEAFF | TGTGCCAGTAGTTTCTACAGGGAGGGACGCACTGAAGCTTTCTTT
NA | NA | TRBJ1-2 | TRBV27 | CASSFARDNYGYTF | TGTGCCAGCAGTTTCGCTCGGGATAACTATGGCTACACCTTC
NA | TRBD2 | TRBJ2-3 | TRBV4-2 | CASSQTLAGGSTDTQYF | TGTGCCAGCAGCCAAACTCTAGCGGGAGGTTCCACAGATACGCAGTATTTT
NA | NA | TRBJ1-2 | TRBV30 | CAWSVLVTGHGYTF | TGTGCCTGGAGTGTACTGGTGACAGGCCATGGCTACACCTTC
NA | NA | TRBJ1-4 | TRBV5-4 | CASSLGIANEKLFF | TGTGCCAGCAGCTTGGGAATAGCTAATGAAAAACTGTTTTTT
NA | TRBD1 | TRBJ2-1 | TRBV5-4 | CASSRDRGSYNEQFF | TGTGCCAGCAGCCGGGACAGGGGAAGCTACAATGAGCAGTTCTTC
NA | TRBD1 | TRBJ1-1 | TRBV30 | CALDRGLNTEAFF | TGTGCCTTGGACAGGGGGCTGAACACTGAAGCTTTCTTT
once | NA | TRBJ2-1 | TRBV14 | CASSQVRDFYNEQFF | TGTGCCAGCAGCCAAGTACGGGACTTCTACAATGAGCAGTTCTTC
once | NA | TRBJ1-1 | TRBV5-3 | CARSLGRKDDSSQKAFF | TGTGCCAGAAGCTTGGGAAGAAAGGATGACAGTTCCCAAAAAGCTTTCTTT
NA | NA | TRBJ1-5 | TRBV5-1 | CASSLGFGGSNQPQHF | TGCGCCAGCAGCTTGGGGTTCGGGGGGAGCAATCAGCCCCAGCATTTT
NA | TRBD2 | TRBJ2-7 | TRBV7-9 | CASSVLAGDFNEQYF | TGTGCCAGCAGCGTGCTAGCGGGGGACTTCAACGAGCAGTACTTC
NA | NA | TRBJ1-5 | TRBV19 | CASTEQGTRSQPQHF | TGTGCCAGTACCGAACAGGGAACACGGAGTCAGCCCCAGCATTTT
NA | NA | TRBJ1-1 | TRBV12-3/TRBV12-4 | CASMRWSNTEAFF | TGTGCCAGCATGAGGTGGTCGAACACTGAAGCTTTCTTT
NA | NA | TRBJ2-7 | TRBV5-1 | CASAPRGSSYEQYF | TGCGCCAGTGCGCCCAGAGGGAGCTCCTACGAGCAGTACTTC
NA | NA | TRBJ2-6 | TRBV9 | CASSEGGSGANVLTF | TGTGCCAGCAGTGAAGGGGGCTCTGGGGCCAACGTCCTGACTTTC
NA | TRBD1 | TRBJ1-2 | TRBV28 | CASSNRGRYYGYTF | TGTGCCAGCAGTAACAGGGGGCGTTACTATGGCTACACCTTC
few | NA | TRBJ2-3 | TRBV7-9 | CASSLSGVIVEDTQYF | TGTGCCAGCAGCTTAAGCGGTGTAATAGTCGAAGATACGCAGTATTTT
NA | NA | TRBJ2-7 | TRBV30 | CAWSRQVGEQYF | TGTGCCTGGAGTCGACAGGTTGGCGAGCAGTACTTC
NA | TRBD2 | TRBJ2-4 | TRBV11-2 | CASSFPLAGGLDIQYF | TGTGCCAGCAGCTTTCCGCTAGCGGGAGGGTTGGACATTCAGTACTTC
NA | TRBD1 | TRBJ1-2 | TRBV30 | CAWNTGGYGYTF | TGTGCCTGGAACACAGGGGGTTATGGCTACACCTTC
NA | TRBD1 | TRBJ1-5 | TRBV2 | CASSERGRGNQPQHF | TGTGCCAGCAGTGAGAGGGGGCGCGGCAATCAGCCCCAGCATTTT
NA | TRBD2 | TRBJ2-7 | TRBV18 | CASSPGLAGRAYEQYF | TGTGCCAGCTCACCGGGACTAGCGGGAAGAGCCTACGAGCAGTACTTC
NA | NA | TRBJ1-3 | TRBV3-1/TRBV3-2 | CASSQWRDSKPGNTIYF | TGTGCCAGCAGCCAGTGGAGGGACTCGAAGCCTGGAAACACCATATATTTT
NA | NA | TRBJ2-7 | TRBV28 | CASSTYEQYF | TGTGCCAGCAGCACCTACGAGCAGTACTTC
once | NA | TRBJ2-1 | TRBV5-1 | CASSSGLRNPWNEQFF | TGCGCCAGCAGTTCGGGTTTGCGGAACCCCTGGAATGAGCAGTTCTTC
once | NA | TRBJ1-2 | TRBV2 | CASSGWQGNYGYTF | TGTGCCAGCAGTGGGTGGCAGGGAAACTATGGCTACACCTTC
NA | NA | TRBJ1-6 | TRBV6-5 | CASSPILGRSPLHF | TGTGCCAGCAGCCCAATATTGGGGAGGTCACCCCTCCACTTT
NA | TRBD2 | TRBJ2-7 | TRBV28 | CASSLLAGGLYEQYF | TGTGCCAGCAGCCTCCTAGCGGGAGGCCTCTACGAGCAGTACTTC
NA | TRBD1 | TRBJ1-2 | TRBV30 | CAWSLGQGYGYTF | TGTGCCTGGAGTCTCGGACAGGGCTATGGCTACACCTTC
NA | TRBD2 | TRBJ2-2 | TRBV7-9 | CASSLSLAGINTGELFF | TGTGCCAGCAGCCTGTCACTAGCGGGGATAAACACCGGGGAGCTGTTTTTT